A single T cell receptor (beta chain) is shown here with its context. This clonotype has ten or more counts. Its antigen is not yet known. The input lacks base qualities; no much larger clone sits a single base away. The data were obtained in a study of human T cells and chemical hapten exposure (dated by TCRdb to the early 2020s). Some background on the complete study: For sensitization, 2% DPC in acetone was applied to a roughly 2 cm by roughly 2 cm area of upper inner arm skin. Throughout the study period of roughly 24 weeks, patients also received therapeutic DPC doses to the scalp every week. The mostly female patient cohort included alopecia areata with under or over 50% scalp involvement, alopecia totalis and alopecia universalis. Patient blood was sampled pre-sensitization (week 0) and at 2, 6 and about 24 weeks after DPC sensitization. Patch testing on the upper back used Finn chambers containing 0.01% DPC, with scoring done after 6 days according to International Contact Dermatitis Research Group standards. This study followed changes in the peripheral blood TCR repertoire in vivo during primary and secondary sensitization of alopecia patients to the hapten diphenylcyclopropenone (DPC). Libraries were combined into a pool for sequencing, and differences in TCR yield between samples came mainly from small differences in library volumes within the pool. Roughly 30 alopecia patients provided blood for TCR sequencing at one to four time points (pre-sensitization, 2, 6 and 24 weeks). Summary of the overall study and its limitations: Repeated subsampling changed both the strength of the expansion versus patch-test correlation and the threshold at which that correlation became significant. No change with DPC sensitization was found in the number of TCRs above 1 in 1000 frequency, and no evidence of global repertoire structure alterations was found. Compared with pre-sensitization or healthy control sets, expanded TCRs formed significantly more large CDR3 similarity clusters, which is consistent with antigen-driven responses. All patients had alopecia, a presumed autoimmune disease, so their immune response might differ from that of healthy individuals. Patch test score was positively correlated with the number of PT1 expanded TCRs, with significance at thresholds 8, 16 and 32 but not at 4.

The intended sense of this specimen's time point label: patch test 1, 2 weeks after DPC sensitization. Explained via the paper, the treatment or condition label denotes: therapeutic diphenylcyclopropenone sensitization with weekly scalp DPC. At every patch-test visit, the blood draw took place before the patch test was put on. Patients were eligible if aged 18 to 70, diagnosed with alopecia and judged suitable for DPC therapy, and pregnant patients were excluded. Total RNA was extracted from unfractionated whole blood collected in Tempus Blood RNA tubes. For CDR1 and CDR2, the germline V gene lists SQVTM and ANQGSEA. The CDR3 goes from the cysteine to the phenylalanine over 13 residues. Only the CDR3 DNA stays, 39 bases, in frame from base 1. Deletion took 4 bases off V and 7 bases off J, with a span of 14 bases between the germline ends. The library was built by means of RACE. Data came from a NextSeq 500. During library preparation, unique molecular identifiers were attached to individual cDNA molecules so that TCRs could be counted quantitatively and reproducibly. For every blood RNA sample, sequencing covered both the TCR alpha and TCR beta chains. As for the authors' bioinformatics: A median of approximately 100,000 TCRs per sample was observed, with a range of roughly 23,224 to 700,000. V, J and CDR3 annotation of the TCR reads was performed with the Decombinator software suite. To make PS versus PT1 abundance plots, every sample was subsampled to the same number of TCRs (28,000). Expanded TCRs were defined as absent before sensitization and observed at least eight times at the 2-week time point. TCRdb's own reprocessing of the public reads used fastp at Q25 and MiXCR and kept productive beta chains. Merged by CDR3 protein, the rows form single entries marked with the most common genes and DNA. None of the V and J calls come from the authors' own analysis; TCRdb made them. The sample table shows nearly 80,000 distinct CDR3 sequences, and approximately 10% are seen once. Roughly 1.5% of the sample is in the top ten clones.

The chain joins TRBV29-1 to TRBJ1-5; the D gene is possibly TRBD1, with 6 bases matching. The clonotype was recovered from a woman aged 45-59 years with alopecia areata. Some clones in this sample may be carry-over from other donors' samples. This specimen was whole blood, taken in connection with sensitization to the hapten diphenylcyclopropenone (DPC). The CDR3 region reads CSVADSGSQPQHF. The DNA sequence reads TGCAGCGTTGCGGACAGTGGGAGCCAGCCCCAGCATTTT. Extended through the reference TRBV29-1 and TRBJ1-5 proteins, this CDR3 yields the full variable domain: SAVISQKPSRDICQRGTSLTIQCQVDSQVTMMFWYRQQPGQSLTLIATANQGSEATYESGFVIDKFPISRPNLTFSTLTVSNMSPEDSSIYLCSVADSGSQPQHFGDGTRLSIL.